This TCR beta chain derives from a study of shared clonotypes between healthy human individuals. The overall study: Sampling drew on donors who were a couple of women and a few men aged 18 to 49.

Germline V CDR1 and CDR2: KGHSH, LQKENI. This CDR3 has 14 amino acids. V lost 6 bases to trimming and J lost 5 bases; unmatched junction nucleotides: 4. With regard to this clone: Its target is unknown.

Source study methods: ImmunoSEQ supplied junction-only sequences lacking quality scores, so filtering was different. Assay used: immunoSEQ multiplex PCR; TCRdb lists only in-frame clones, some missing. V and J calls plus clone size are reproduced from that table; the DNA served to infer D and trimming. Of 2 million to 2.5 million clones in the sample, 85% to 95% were seen once. General study points: Compared with clonotypes that all four donors shared, non-shared clonotypes had lower generation probabilities.

The sequenced sample consisted of naive CD4+ T cells from PBMCs. Subset noted: CD45RA+ positively selected. This chain connects TRBV18 to TRBJ2-1, with 10 bases identical to TRBD2. This clonotype was sampled from a young man in good health. Some clones in this sample may be carry-over from other donors' samples. The DNA for the CDR3 is TGTGCCAGCTCCGGCGGACTAGCGGACAATGAGCAGTTCTTC. Protein product: CASSGGLADNEQFF. The full variable domain, its missing parts supplied by reference TRBV18 and TRBJ2-1, is NAGVMQNPRHLVRRRGQEARLRCSPMKGHSHVYWYRQLPEEGLKFMVYLQKENIIDESGMPKERFSAEFPKEGPSILRIQQVVRGDSAAYFCASSGGLADNEQFFGPGTRLTVL.